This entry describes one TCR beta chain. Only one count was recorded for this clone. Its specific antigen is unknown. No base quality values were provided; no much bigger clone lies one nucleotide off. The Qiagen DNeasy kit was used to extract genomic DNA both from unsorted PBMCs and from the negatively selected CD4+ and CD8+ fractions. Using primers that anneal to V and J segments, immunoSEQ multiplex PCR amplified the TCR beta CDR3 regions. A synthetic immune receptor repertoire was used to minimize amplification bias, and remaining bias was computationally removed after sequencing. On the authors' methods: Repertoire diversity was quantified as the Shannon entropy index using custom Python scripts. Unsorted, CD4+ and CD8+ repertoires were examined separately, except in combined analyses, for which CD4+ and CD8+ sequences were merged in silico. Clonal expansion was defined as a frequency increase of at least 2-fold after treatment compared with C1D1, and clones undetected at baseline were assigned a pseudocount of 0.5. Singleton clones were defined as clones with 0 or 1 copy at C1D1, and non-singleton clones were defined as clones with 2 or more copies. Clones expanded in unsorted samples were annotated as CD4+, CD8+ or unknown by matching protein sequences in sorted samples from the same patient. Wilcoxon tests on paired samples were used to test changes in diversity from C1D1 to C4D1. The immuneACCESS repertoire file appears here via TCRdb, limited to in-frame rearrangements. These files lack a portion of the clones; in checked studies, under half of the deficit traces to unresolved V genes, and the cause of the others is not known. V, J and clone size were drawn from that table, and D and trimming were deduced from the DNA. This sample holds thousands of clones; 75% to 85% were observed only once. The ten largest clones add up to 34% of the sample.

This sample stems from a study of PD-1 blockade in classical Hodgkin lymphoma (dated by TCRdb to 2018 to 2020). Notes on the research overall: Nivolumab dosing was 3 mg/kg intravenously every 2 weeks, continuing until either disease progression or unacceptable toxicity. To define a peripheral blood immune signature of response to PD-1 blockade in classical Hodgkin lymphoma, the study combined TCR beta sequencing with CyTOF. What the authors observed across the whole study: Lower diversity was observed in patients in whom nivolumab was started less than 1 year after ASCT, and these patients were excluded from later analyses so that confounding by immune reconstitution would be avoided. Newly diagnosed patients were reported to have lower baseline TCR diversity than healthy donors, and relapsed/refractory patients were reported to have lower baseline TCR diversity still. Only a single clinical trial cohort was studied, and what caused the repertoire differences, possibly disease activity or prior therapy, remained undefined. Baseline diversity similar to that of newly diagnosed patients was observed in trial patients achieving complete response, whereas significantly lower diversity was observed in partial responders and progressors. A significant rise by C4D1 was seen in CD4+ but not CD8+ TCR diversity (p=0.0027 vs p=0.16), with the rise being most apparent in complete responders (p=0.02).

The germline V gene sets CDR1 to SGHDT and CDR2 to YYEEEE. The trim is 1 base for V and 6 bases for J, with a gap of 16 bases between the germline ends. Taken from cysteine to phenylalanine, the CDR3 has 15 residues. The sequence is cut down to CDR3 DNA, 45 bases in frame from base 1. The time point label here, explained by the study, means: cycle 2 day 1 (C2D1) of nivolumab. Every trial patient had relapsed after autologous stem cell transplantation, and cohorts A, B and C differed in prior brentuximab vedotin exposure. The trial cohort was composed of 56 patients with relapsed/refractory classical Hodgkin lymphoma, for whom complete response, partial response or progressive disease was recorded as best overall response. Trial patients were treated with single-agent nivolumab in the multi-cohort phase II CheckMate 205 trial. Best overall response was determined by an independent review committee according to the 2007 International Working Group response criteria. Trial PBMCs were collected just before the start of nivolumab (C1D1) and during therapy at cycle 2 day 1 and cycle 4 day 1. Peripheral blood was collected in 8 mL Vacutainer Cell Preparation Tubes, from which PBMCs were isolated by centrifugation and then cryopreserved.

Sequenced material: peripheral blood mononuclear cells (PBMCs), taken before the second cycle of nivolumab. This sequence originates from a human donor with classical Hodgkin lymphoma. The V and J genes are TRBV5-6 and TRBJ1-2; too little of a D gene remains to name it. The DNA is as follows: TGTGCCAGCAGCTTGAGTTTACAGAACCCCAATGGCTACACCTTC. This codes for CASSLSLQNPNGYTF.